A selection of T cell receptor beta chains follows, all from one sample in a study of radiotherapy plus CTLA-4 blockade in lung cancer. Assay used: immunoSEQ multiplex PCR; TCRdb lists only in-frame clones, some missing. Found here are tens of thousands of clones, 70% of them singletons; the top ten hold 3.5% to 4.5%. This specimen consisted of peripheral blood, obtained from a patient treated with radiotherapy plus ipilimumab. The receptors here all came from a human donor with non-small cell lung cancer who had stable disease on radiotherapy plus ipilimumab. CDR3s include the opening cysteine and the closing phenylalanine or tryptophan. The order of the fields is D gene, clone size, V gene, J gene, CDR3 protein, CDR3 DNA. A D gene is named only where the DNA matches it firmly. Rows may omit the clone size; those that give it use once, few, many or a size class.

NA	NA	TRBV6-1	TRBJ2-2	CASSRDTGELFF	TGTGCCAGCAGCAGGGACACCGGGGAGCTGTTTTTT
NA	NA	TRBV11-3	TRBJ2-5	CASTARLIPAETQYF	TGTGCCAGCACCGCCCGTTTGATCCCCGCGGAGACCCAGTACTTC
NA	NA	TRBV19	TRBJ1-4	CASRTRLDRTEKLFF	TGTGCCAGTAGGACGCGTTTAGACAGAACAGAAAAACTGTTTTTT
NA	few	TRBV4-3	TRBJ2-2	CASREVGRDTGELFF	TGCGCCAGCAGGGAAGTTGGGCGGGACACCGGGGAGCTGTTTTTT
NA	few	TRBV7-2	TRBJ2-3	CASSLAGLWDTQYF	TGTGCCAGCAGCTTAGCCGGGCTATGGGATACGCAGTATTTT
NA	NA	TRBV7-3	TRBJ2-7	CASLRESYYEQYF	TGTGCCAGCCTGAGGGAAAGCTACTACGAGCAGTACTTC
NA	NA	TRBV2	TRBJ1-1	CASSAFGGSTEAFF	TGTGCCAGCAGTGCTTTCGGGGGGAGCACTGAAGCTTTCTTT
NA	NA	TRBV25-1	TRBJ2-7	CASSGLKFGALAYEQYF	TGTGCCAGCAGTGGACTGAAGTTCGGAGCACTAGCCTACGAGCAGTACTTC
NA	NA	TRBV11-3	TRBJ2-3	CASSLLDTQYF	TGTGCCAGCAGCTTACTAGATACGCAGTATTTT
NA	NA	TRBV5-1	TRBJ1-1	CASSLVGNVNTEAFF	TGCGCCAGCAGCTTGGTAGGGAACGTGAACACTGAAGCTTTCTTT
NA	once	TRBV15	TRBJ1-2	CATSRRQNYGYTF	TGTGCCACCAGCAGACGCCAGAACTATGGCTACACCTTC
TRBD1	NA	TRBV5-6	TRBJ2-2	CASSPGTGRGTGELFF	TGTGCCAGCAGCCCGGGGACAGGCCGTGGCACCGGGGAGCTGTTTTTT
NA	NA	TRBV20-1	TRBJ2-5	CSADFGETQYF	TGCAGTGCCGACTTTGGGGAGACCCAGTACTTC
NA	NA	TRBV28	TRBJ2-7	CASSQTRGEQYF	TGTGCCAGCAGCCAGACTAGAGGCGAGCAGTACTTC
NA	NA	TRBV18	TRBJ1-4	CASSPSGTNEKLFF	TGTGCCAGCTCACCATCGGGAACTAATGAAAAACTGTTTTTT
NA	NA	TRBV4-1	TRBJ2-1	CASSQGGSVYEQFF	TGCGCCAGCAGCCAAGGGGGTAGCGTCTATGAGCAGTTCTTC
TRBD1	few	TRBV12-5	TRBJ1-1	CASRDSTNTEAFF	TGTGCTAGCCGGGACAGTACGAACACTGAAGCTTTCTTT
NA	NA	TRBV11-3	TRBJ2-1	CASSLFEGTHEQFF	TGTGCCAGCAGCTTATTCGAGGGGACCCACGAGCAGTTCTTC
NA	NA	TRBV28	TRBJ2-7	CATTTSGNVASYEQYF	TGTGCCACCACTACGTCAGGGAACGTAGCGTCCTACGAGCAGTACTTC
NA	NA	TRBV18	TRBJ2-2	CASSLRGGTANTGELFF	TGTGCCAGCTCACTGAGGGGCGGGACAGCGAACACCGGGGAGCTGTTTTTT
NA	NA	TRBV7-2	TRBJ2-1	CASTTRSSSYNEQFF	TGTGCCAGCACAACTCGGAGTAGCTCCTACAATGAGCAGTTCTTC
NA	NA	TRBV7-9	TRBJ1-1	CASSPGWTENTEAFF	TGTGCCAGCAGCCCTGGATGGACAGAGAACACTGAAGCTTTCTTT
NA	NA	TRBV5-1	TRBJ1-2	CASSSKMEGGYTF	TGCGCCAGCAGCTCCAAGATGGAGGGTGGCTACACCTTC
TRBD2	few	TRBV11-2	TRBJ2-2	CASSSRRTSSGELFF	TGTGCCAGCAGCTCCAGAAGGACTAGCAGCGGGGAGCTGTTTTTT
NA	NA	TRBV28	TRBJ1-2	CAIGGARNYGYTF	TGTGCCATCGGGGGCGCCCGAAACTATGGCTACACCTTC
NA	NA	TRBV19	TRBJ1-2	CASSIGALDSYTF	TGTGCCAGTAGTATAGGGGCACTGGATAGCTACACCTTC
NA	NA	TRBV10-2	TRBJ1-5	CASSPTDSNQPQHF	TGCGCCAGCTCCCCCACAGATAGCAATCAGCCCCAGCATTTT
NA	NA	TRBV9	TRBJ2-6	CASSVLGGRGGNVLTF	TGTGCCAGCAGCGTCCTAGGGGGGAGGGGTGGCAACGTCCTGACTTTC
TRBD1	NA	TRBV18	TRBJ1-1	CASLGDRENTEAFF	TGTGCCAGCCTAGGAGACAGGGAGAACACTGAAGCTTTCTTT
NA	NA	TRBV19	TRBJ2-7	CASSSTVYEQYF	TGTGCCAGTAGTTCGACGGTCTACGAGCAGTACTTC
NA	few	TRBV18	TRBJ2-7	CASSRGIGGSEQYF	TGTGCCAGCTCACGTGGGATAGGGGGATCCGAGCAGTACTTC
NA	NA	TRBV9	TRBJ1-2	CASSVSSRGANYGYTF	TGTGCCAGCAGCGTAAGCTCCAGGGGAGCTAACTATGGCTACACCTTC